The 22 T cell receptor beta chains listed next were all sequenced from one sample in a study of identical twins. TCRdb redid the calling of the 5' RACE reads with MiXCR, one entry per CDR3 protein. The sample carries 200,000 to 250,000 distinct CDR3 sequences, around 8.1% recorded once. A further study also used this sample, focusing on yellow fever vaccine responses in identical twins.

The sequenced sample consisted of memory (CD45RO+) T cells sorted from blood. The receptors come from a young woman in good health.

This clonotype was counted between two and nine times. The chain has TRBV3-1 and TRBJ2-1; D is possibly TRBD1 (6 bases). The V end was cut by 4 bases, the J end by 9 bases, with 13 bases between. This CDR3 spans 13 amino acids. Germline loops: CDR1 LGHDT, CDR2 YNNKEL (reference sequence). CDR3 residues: CASSPKQGGEQFF. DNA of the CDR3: TGTGCCAGCAGCCCGAAACAGGGTGGTGAGCAGTTCTTC.

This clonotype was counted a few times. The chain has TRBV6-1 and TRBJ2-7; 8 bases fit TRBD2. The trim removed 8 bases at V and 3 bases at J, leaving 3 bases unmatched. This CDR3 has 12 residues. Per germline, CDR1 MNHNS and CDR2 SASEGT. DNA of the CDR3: TGTGCCAGCCGGGAGGGTTACTACGAGCAGTACTTC. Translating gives CASREGYYEQYF.

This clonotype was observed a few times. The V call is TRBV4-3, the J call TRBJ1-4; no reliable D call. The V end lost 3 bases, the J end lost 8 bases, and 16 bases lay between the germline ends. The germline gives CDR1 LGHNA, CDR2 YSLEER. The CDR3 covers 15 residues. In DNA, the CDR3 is TGCGCCAGCAGCCAGGGGAATTCGGAAGGCGAAAAACTGTTTTTT. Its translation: CASSQGNSEGEKLFF.

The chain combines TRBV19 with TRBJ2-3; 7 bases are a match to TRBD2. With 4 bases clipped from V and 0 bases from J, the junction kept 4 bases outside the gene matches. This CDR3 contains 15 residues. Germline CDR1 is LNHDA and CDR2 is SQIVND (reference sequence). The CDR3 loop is CASSSGSGSTDTQYF. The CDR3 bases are TGTGCCAGTAGTAGCGGGAGTGGTAGCACAGATACGCAGTATTTT.

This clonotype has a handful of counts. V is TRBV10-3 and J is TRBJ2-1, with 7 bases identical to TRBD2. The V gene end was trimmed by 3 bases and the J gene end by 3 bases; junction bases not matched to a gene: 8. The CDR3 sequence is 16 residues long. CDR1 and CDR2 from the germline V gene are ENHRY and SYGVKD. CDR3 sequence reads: CAISDFSGGGYNEQFF. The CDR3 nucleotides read TGTGCCATCAGTGATTTTTCTGGCGGGGGCTACAATGAGCAGTTCTTC.

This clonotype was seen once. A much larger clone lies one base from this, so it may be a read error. The CDR3 region is CASSWDRGGGVQFF. In DNA, the CDR3 is TGCGCCAGCAGCTGGGACAGGGGAGGCGGTGTGCAGTTCTTC. The V and J genes are TRBV5-1 and TRBJ2-1; 10 bases are a match to TRBD1. Trimming took 3 bases from V and 12 from J; bases not matched to a gene: 9. The CDR3 has 14 amino acids. Germline CDR1 is SGHRS and CDR2 is YFSETQ.

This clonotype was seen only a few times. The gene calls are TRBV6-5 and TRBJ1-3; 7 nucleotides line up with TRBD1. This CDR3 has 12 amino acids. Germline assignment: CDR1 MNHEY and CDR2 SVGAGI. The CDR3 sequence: CAGTGVFYTIYF. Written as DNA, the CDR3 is TGTGCAGGAACAGGGGTGTTCTACACCATATATTTT.

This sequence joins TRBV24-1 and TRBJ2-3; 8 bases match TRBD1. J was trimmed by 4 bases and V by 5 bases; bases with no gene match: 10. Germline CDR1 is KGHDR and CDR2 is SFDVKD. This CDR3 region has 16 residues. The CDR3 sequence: CATSAFTGGRPDTQYF. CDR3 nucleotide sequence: TGTGCCACCAGTGCCTTCACAGGGGGTCGCCCAGATACGCAGTATTTT.

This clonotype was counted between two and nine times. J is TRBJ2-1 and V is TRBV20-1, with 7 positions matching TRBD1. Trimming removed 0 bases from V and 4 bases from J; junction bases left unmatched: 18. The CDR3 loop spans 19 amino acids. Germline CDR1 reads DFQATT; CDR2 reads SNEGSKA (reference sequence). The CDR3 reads CSARDEAKTTGVGYNEQFF. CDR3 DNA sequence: TGCAGTGCTAGAGATGAGGCAAAAACAACAGGGGTCGGATACAATGAGCAGTTCTTC.

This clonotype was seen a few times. The CDR3 bases are TGTGCCAGCAGCGTAGGGCGGATTAGCTACGAGCAGTACTTC. Translation gives CASSVGRISYEQYF. The gene calls are TRBV9 and TRBJ2-7; D ambiguous. The CDR3 length is 14 residues. V lost 0 bases to trimming and J lost 3 bases, with 10 bases between them. CDR1 and CDR2 (germline): SGDLS, YYNGEE.

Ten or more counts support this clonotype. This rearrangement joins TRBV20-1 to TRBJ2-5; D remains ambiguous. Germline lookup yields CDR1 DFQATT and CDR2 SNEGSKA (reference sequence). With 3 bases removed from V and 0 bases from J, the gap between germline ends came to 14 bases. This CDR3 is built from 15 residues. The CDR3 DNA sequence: TGCAGTGCTAGTTGGACGCCGGCGAACCAAGAGACCCAGTACTTC. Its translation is CSASWTPANQETQYF.

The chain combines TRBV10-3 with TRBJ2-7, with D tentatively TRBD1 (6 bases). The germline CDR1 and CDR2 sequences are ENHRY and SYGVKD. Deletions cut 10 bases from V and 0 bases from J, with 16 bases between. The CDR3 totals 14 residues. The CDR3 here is CATETTGYSYEQYF. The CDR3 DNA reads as TGTGCCACAGAAACAACAGGGTACTCCTACGAGCAGTACTTC.

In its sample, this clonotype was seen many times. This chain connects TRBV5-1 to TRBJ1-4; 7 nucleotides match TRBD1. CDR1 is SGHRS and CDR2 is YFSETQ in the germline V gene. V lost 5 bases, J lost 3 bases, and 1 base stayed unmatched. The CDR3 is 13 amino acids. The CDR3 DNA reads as TGCGCCAGCAGGGGACAGCCTAATGAAAAACTGTTTTTT. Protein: CASRGQPNEKLFF.

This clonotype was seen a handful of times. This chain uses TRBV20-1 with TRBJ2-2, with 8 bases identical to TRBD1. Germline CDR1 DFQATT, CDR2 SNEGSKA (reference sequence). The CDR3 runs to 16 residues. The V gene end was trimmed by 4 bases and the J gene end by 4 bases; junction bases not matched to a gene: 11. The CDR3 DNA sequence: TGCAGTGCTAAAGCAGGACAGGGAGGAAGCACCGGGGAGCTGTTTTTT. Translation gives CSAKAGQGGSTGELFF.

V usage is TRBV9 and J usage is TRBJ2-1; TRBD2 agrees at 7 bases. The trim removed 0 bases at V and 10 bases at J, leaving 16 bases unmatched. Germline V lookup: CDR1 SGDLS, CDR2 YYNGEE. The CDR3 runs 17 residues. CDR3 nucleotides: TGTGCCAGCAGCGTAGCACCCGGGGGGTCGGGCATTGGCGAGCAGTTCTTC. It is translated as CASSVAPGGSGIGEQFF.

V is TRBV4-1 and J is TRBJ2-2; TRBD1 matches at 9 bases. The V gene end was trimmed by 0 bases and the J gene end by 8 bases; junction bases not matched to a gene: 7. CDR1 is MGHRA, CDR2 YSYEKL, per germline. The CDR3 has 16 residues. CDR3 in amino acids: CASSQEGQGRAGELFF. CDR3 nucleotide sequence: TGCGCCAGCAGCCAAGAGGGACAGGGTAGAGCTGGGGAGCTGTTTTTT.

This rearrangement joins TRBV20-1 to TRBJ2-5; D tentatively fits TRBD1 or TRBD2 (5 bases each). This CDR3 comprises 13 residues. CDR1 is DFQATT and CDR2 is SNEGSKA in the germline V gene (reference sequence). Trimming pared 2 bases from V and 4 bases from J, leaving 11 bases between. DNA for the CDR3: TGCAGTGCTAGACCCGGGACGGGAGAGACCCAGTACTTC. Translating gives CSARPGTGETQYF.

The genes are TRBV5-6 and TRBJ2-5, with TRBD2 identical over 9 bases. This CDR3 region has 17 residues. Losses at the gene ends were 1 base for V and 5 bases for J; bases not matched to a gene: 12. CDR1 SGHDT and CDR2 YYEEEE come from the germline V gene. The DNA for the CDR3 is TGTGCCAGCAGCTTGTTTGGGATAGCGGGAGTAAGTGAGACCCAGTACTTC. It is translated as CASSLFGIAGVSETQYF.

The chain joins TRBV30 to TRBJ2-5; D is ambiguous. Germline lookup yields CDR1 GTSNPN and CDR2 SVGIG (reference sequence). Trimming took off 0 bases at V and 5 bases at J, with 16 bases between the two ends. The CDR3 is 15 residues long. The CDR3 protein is CAWSVRSMRSETQYF. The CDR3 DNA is TGTGCCTGGAGTGTACGGTCCATGCGGTCGGAGACCCAGTACTTC. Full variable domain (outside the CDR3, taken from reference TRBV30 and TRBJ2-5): SQTIHQWPATLVQPVGSPLSLECTVEGTSNPNLYWYRQAAGRGLQLLFYSVGIGQISSEVPQNLSASRPQDRQFILSSKKLLLSDSGFYLCAWSVRSMRSETQYFGPGTRLLVL.

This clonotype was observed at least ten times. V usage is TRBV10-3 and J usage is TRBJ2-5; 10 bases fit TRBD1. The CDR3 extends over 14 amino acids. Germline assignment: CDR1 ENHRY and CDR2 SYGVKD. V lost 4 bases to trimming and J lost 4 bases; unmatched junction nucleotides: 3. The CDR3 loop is CAISGGQGRETQYF. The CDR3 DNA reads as TGTGCCATCAGTGGGGGACAGGGGAGAGAGACCCAGTACTTC.

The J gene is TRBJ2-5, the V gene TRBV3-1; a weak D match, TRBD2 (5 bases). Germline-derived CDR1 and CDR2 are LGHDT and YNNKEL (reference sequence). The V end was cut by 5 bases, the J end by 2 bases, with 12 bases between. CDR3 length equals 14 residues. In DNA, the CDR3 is TGTGCCAGCAGCAATGGACTCGAACAAGAGACCCAGTACTTC. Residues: CASSNGLEQETQYF.

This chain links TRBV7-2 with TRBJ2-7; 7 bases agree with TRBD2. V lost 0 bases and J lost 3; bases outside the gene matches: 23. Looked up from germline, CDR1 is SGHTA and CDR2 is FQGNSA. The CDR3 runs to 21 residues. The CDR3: CASSLAQQPSGTAKFNYEQYF. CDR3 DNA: TGTGCCAGCAGCTTAGCACAGCAGCCCAGCGGGACGGCGAAGTTTAACTACGAGCAGTACTTC. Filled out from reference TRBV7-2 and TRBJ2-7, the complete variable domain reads GAGVSQSPSNKVTEKGKDVELRCDPISGHTALYWYRQSLGQGLEFLIYFQGNSAPDKSGLPSDRFSAERTGGSVSTLTIQRTQQEDSAVYLCASSLAQQPSGTAKFNYEQYFGPGTRLTVT.